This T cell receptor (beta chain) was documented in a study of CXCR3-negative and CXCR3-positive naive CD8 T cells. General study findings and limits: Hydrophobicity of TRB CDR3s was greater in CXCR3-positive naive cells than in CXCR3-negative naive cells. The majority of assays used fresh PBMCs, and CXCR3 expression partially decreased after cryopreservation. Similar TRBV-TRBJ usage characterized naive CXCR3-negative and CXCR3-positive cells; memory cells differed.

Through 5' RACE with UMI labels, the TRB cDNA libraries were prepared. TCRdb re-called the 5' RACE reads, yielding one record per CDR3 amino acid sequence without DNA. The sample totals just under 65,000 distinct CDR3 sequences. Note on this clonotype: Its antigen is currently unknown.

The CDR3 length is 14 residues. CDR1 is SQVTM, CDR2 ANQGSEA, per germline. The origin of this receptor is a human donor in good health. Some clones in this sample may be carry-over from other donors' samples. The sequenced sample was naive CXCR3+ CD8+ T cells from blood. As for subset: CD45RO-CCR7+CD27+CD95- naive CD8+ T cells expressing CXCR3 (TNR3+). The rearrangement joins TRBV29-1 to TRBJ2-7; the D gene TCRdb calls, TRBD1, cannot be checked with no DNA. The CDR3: CSVSGTGGNYEQYF.